Listed below are T cell receptor beta chains from one sample, sequenced in a study of molecular identifiers for immune sequencing clone quantification. TCRdb itself ran the PCR reads through MiXCR, one entry per CDR3 protein. The sample records about 9,800 distinct CDR3 sequences, roughly 19% being singletons. Input material: naive CD8+ T cells from blood, with Jurkat cell RNA spiked in. These receptors all come from a human donor in good health. Some libraries in this study had Jurkat cell RNA spiked in. CDR3s include the opening cysteine and the closing phenylalanine or tryptophan. The D gene is left open where the match is weak. A clone size is listed for some rows: how often the clone was seen (once, few, many), or a class if it is expanded.

cdr3_nt cdr3_aa d_call cdr3_length clone_size j_call v_call
TGCAGTGCCAGGACTAGCGGGAGTGGGGAGACCCAGTACTTC CSARTSGSGETQYF TRBD2 14 medium-sized TRBJ2-5 TRBV20-1
TGTGCCAGCAGCTCGCGAAGGGACAGACAAGAGACCCAGTACTTC CASSSRRDRQETQYF TRBD1 15 medium-sized TRBJ2-5 TRBV11-2
TGCAGCGTTATGGGACTAGCGGGGACAAGCACAGATACGCAGTATTTT CSVMGLAGTSTDTQYF TRBD2 16 medium-sized TRBJ2-3 TRBV29-1
TGCGCCAGCAGCCTAAACAGGGGAAGCAATCAGCCCCAGCATTTT CASSLNRGSNQPQHF TRBD1 15 many TRBJ1-5 TRBV4-1
TGTGCCAGCAGTTTTGACAGGGCCCACACCGGGGAGCTGTTTTTT CASSFDRAHTGELFF TRBD1 15 many TRBJ2-2 TRBV3-1
TGTGCCAGCAGTTTTAGCGGGGGGGCGCCAGATACGCAGTATTTT CASSFSGGAPDTQYF TRBD2 15 many TRBJ2-3 TRBV5-4
TGTGCCAGCAGTTGGGCTGCAACTAATGAAAAACTGTTTTTT CASSWAATNEKLFF - 14 many TRBJ1-4 TRBV27
TGTGCCAGCAGTCCCCGGGCCTACAATGAGCAGTTCTTC CASSPRAYNEQFF - 13 medium-sized TRBJ2-1 TRBV28
TGTGCCAGCAGCTATGACAGTACCTACGAGCAGTACTTC CASSYDSTYEQYF - 13 - TRBJ2-7 TRBV7-2
TGTGCCAGCAGCCCGGTCGGGGGAACCTACGAGCAGTACTTC CASSPVGGTYEQYF - 14 - TRBJ2-7 TRBV5-6
TGTGCCAGCAGCTTAGATGGCGGGAGGGTTGGCAATGAGCAGTTCTTC CASSLDGGRVGNEQFF TRBD2 16 many TRBJ2-1 TRBV13
TGTGCCAGCAGCTCGGTAGAGACCCAGTACTTC CASSSVETQYF - 11 many TRBJ2-5 TRBV5-6
TGCAGTGCTCAGCGGGGGGTAACGAGCACAGATACGCAGTATTTT CSAQRGVTSTDTQYF TRBD2 15 medium-sized TRBJ2-3 TRBV20-1
TGTGCCAGCAGCCCGCGCCACGAGCAGTGCTTC CASSPRHEQCF - 11 - TRBJ2-7 TRBV28
TGTGCCTGGAGACAGGGACAAACCCCCTACAATGAGCAGTTCTTC CAWRQGQTPYNEQFF - 15 - TRBJ2-1 TRBV30